This T cell receptor beta chain emerged from a study of T cell responses to AZD1222 COVID-19 vaccine. Study-wide context: Some second doses came at about 4 weeks and others at about 12 weeks; these were pooled.

Assay used: immunoSEQ multiplex PCR; TCRdb lists only in-frame clones, some missing. The data hold approximately 130,000 clones, with approximately 91% observed a single time. CDR1 and CDR2 from the germline V gene are SNHLY and FYNNEI. This CDR3 has 15 residues. V was cut by 7 bases and J by 0 bases, with 12 bases left in between. The input for sequencing was peripheral blood, taken on day 0 of AZD1222 vaccination. This TCR derives from an adult in good health. V usage is TRBV2 and J usage is TRBJ1-4; tentative D call: TRBD1 (5 bases). CDR3 nucleotide sequence: TGTGCCAGCAACCGGCAGGGTCCAACTAATGAAAAACTGTTTTTT. It translates to CASNRQGPTNEKLFF.